The 22 T cell receptor beta chains presented below share a single source sample, sequenced in a study of shared clonotypes between healthy human individuals. Profiled with immunoSEQ multiplex PCR; TCRdb holds only in-frame clones, not every one. The top ten clones hold about 0.4% of a sample with around 1.4 million clones, around 98.5% of them seen once. Sequencing input: naive CD4+ T cells sorted from blood. Subset noted: CD45RA+ positively selected. The source of these receptors is a man aged 30 to 39 in good health.

CDR3 sequence reads: CAVKTLTTQASTDTQYF. The CDR3 DNA reads TGTGCCGTTAAGACGCTAACGACCCAGGCATCCACAGATACGCAGTATTTT. V gene TRBV27 combines with J gene TRBJ2-3, with D uncertain. Trimming removed 11 bases at V and 2 bases at J, with 26 bases between. Germline V gene lookup returns CDR1 MNHEY and CDR2 SMNVEV (reference sequence). The CDR3 has 17 amino acids.

The chain recombines TRBV10-3 with TRBJ2-3; D tentatively fits TRBD1 or TRBD2 (5 bases each). V was shortened by 2 bases and J by 6 bases, with 12 bases between the two germline ends. Per germline, CDR1 ENHRY and CDR2 SYGVKD. CDR3 length: 14 residues. CDR3 sequence: CAISEPIEGDTQYF. In nucleotides, the CDR3 is TGTGCCATCAGTGAGCCCATCGAGGGGGATACGCAGTATTTT.

The V call is TRBV5-6, the J call TRBJ2-5; D gene unclear. Trimming removed 4 bases from V and 5 bases from J, with 9 bases in between. The CDR3 loop spans 12 amino acids. CDR1 is SGHDT, CDR2 YYEEEE, per germline. CDR3 nucleotide sequence: TGTGCCAGCAGCACCCTTTTCGAGACCCAGTACTTC. Amino acids: CASSTLFETQYF.

The chain uses TRBV6-1 and TRBJ1-3, with unresolved D. The CDR3 covers 13 residues. Between the trimmed V and J ends, which lost 1 base and 4 bases, there was a span of 5 bases. Per the germline V gene, CDR1 is MNHNS and CDR2 is SASEGT. The CDR3 sequence is CASSEVGGNTIYF. Written as DNA, the CDR3 is TGTGCCAGCAGTGAAGTGGGGGGAAACACCATATATTTT.

This clone was seen just once. The chain joins TRBV9 to TRBJ2-2; no firm D call. This CDR3 is 15 amino acids long. V lost 4 bases to trimming and J lost 6 bases, with 16 bases between them. Looked up from germline, CDR1 is SGDLS and CDR2 is YYNGEE. The CDR3 coding sequence is TGTGCCAGCAGCATCCGTCGCGCACCGTCCGGGGAGCTGTTTTTT. It yields the protein CASSIRRAPSGELFF.

V is TRBV6-1 and J is TRBJ1-3; no firm D call. The V and J ends lost 8 bases and 4 bases respectively, with 9 bases between them. The CDR3 consists of 12 residues. Germline values: CDR1 MNHNS, CDR2 SASEGT. The CDR3 nucleotides read TGTGCCAGCCCCGCGCCCGGAAACACCATATATTTT. It codes for CASPAPGNTIYF.

V and J are TRBV6-1 and TRBJ2-2, with TRBD2 matching 13 bases. The CDR3 loop spans 15 amino acids. V was pared by 5 bases and J by 6 bases, with 3 bases of the junction left unmatched. Germline-derived CDR1 and CDR2 are MNHNS and SASEGT. This CDR3 is CASSRGLAGSGELFF. In DNA, the CDR3 is TGTGCCAGCAGTAGGGGACTAGCGGGGTCCGGGGAGCTGTTTTTT.

Details on this clone: The identical CDR3 is also encoded by other nucleotide sequences in the sample. V usage is TRBV29-1 and J usage is TRBJ2-1; D is tentatively TRBD1 or TRBD2 (6 bases each). Germline CDR1 reads SQVTM; CDR2 reads ANQGSEA. The length of the CDR3 is 12 residues. With 4 bases removed from V and 10 bases from J, the gap between germline ends came to 14 bases. Written as DNA, the CDR3 is TGCAGCGTTGGGGGGCGAGCGGGCGAGCAGTTCTTC. It specifies CSVGGRAGEQFF.

This clone was counted a single time. The chain employs TRBV6-4 and TRBJ1-2, with D possibly TRBD1 on 5 matching bases. V dropped 0 bases and J dropped 7 bases, with 18 bases sitting between them. In germline, CDR1 is MRHNA, CDR2 SNTAGT. The CDR3 is 16 amino acids. CDR3 region: CASSDSIGRDLGGYTF. The DNA of the CDR3 is TGTGCCAGCAGTGACTCGATTGGCAGGGACCTGGGTGGCTACACCTTC.

V and J are TRBV7-9 and TRBJ2-2; TRBD1 is a possible D gene (7 bases). The CDR3 spans 16 residues. Trimming stripped 4 bases from V and 6 bases from J, with 18 bases between. The germline gives CDR1 SEHNR, CDR2 FQNEAQ (reference sequence). CDR3 protein: CASSSTGDRWAGELFF. The CDR3 region has the DNA TGTGCCAGCAGCTCTACGGGGGACAGATGGGCCGGGGAGCTGTTTTTT.

CDR3 sequence (DNA): TGTGCCAGCAGGGGACAGGGCGACAATGAGCAGTTCTTC. This gives the protein CASRGQGDNEQFF. The genes are TRBV11-3 and TRBJ2-1, with 9 bases fitting TRBD1. V was clipped by 6 bases and J by 5 bases; unmatched bases: 2. Germline loops: CDR1 SGHNT, CDR2 YENEEA. The CDR3 spans 13 residues.

The rearrangement joins TRBV25-1 to TRBJ2-1, with 7 positions matching TRBD1. From germline, CDR1 is MGHDK and CDR2 SYGVNS. The J segment lost 7 bases and the V segment lost 5 bases, leaving 11 bases of the junction unmatched. This CDR3 is built from 15 residues. CDR3 region: CASSITGDSLNEQFF. The CDR3 nucleotides are TGTGCCAGCAGTATAACCGGGGACAGCCTAAATGAGCAGTTCTTC.

The CDR3 loop is CASSKRLAGGNTDTQYF. As DNA, the CDR3 is TGCGCCAGCAGCAAAAGACTAGCGGGAGGCAACACAGATACGCAGTATTTT. The chain is built from TRBV4-3 and TRBJ2-3, with 13 bases fitting TRBD2. This CDR3 spans 17 amino acids. Losses at the gene ends were 5 bases for V and 2 bases for J; bases not matched to a gene: 7. From germline, CDR1 is LGHNA and CDR2 YSLEER.

The chain combines TRBV30 with TRBJ2-7, with D possibly TRBD1 on 6 matching bases. The ends were cut back, 0 bases at V and 3 bases at J, with 12 bases in the middle. There are 14 residues in the CDR3. The V gene's germline CDR1 is GTSNPN and CDR2 SVGIG (reference sequence). For the CDR3, the DNA is TGTGCCTGGAGTGTAAGGGCCAGGGGCTACGAGCAGTACTTC. Its protein product is CAWSVRARGYEQYF.

The gene calls are TRBV7-8 and TRBJ2-1; TRBD2 matches 7 bases. In germline, CDR1 is SGHVS, CDR2 FQNEAQ. This CDR3 has 17 residues. Trimming removed 1 base from V and 8 bases from J; junction bases left unmatched: 14. The CDR3, as DNA: TGTGCCAGCAGCTTAGACCCAGGACTAGTACAACGCTATGAGCAGTTCTTC. It translates to CASSLDPGLVQRYEQFF.

Written as DNA, the CDR3 is TGTGCCAGCAGATCAAATCCCTACGAGCAGTACTTC. Its protein product is CASRSNPYEQYF. The chain links TRBV2 to TRBJ2-7; D unclear. CDR3 length: 12 residues. In germline, CDR1 is SNHLY, CDR2 FYNNEI. V was pared by 6 bases and J by 2 bases, with 8 bases between.

This chain uses TRBV5-1 with TRBJ2-3, with D maybe TRBD2 (6 bases). Germline V gene sequence: CDR1 SGHRS, CDR2 YFSETQ. The CDR3 is 16 amino acids. The ends were cut back, 4 bases at V and 1 base at J, with 16 bases in the middle. The DNA of the CDR3 is TGCGCCAGCAGCCCGGCGGTTTTAGCGGGCACAGATACGCAGTATTTT. Residues: CASSPAVLAGTDTQYF.

The chain carries TRBV6-6 and TRBJ1-5; D is unresolved. This CDR3 contains 15 residues. V was shortened by 0 bases and J by 3 bases, with 9 bases between the two germline ends. The germline gives CDR1 MNHNY, CDR2 SVGAGI (reference sequence). The chain's CDR3 is CASSYSVGINQPQHF. In DNA form, the CDR3 reads TGTGCCAGCAGTTACTCGGTTGGGATCAATCAGCCCCAGCATTTT.

The V call is TRBV20-1, the J call TRBJ2-1; D gene ambiguous. V shed 3 bases and J shed 9 bases, with 9 bases lying between them. The V gene's germline CDR1 is DFQATT and CDR2 SNEGSKA (reference sequence). The CDR3 totals 11 residues. The DNA of the CDR3 is TGCAGTGCTAGCGGCCTTGGTGAGCAGTTCTTC. Residues: CSASGLGEQFF.

With regard to this clone: This same CDR3 is encoded by further DNA sequences in the sample. V gene TRBV9 combines with J gene TRBJ2-1, with unresolved D. Per germline, CDR1 SGDLS and CDR2 YYNGEE. The CDR3 has 13 amino acids. Between the trimmed V and J ends, which lost 4 bases and 0 bases, there was a span of 5 bases. The DNA of the CDR3 is TGTGCCAGCAGCCTCAGCTCCTACAATGAGCAGTTCTTC. Translating gives CASSLSSYNEQFF.

The chain employs TRBV7-2 and TRBJ1-2; unclear D gene. V was pared by 0 bases and J by 6 bases, with 8 bases between. Germline CDR1 SGHTA, CDR2 FQGNSA. The CDR3 totals 13 residues. The CDR3 coding sequence is TGTGCCAGCAGCTTAGCGAGGGAGGATGGCTACACCTTC. Its translation: CASSLAREDGYTF.

The genes are TRBV19 and TRBJ2-7; 10 positions agree with TRBD2. The V and J ends lost 2 bases and 2 bases, in that order; junction bases with no gene match: 3. Germline CDR1 is LNHDA and CDR2 is SQIVND (reference sequence). The CDR3 is 15 amino acids. The CDR3 here is CASSISAGGPYEQYF. For the CDR3, the DNA is TGTGCCAGTAGTATATCAGCGGGAGGGCCCTACGAGCAGTACTTC.